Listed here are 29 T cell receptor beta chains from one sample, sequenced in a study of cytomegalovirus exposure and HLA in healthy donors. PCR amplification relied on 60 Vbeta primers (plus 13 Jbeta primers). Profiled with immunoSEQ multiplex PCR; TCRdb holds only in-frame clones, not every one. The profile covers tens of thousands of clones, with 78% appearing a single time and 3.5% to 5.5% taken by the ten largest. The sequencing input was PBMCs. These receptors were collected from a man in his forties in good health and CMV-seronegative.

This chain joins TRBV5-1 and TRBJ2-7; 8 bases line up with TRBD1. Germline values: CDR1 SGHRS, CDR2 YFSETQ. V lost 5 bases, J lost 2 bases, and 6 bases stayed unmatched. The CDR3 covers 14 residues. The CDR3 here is CASSFDRGPYEQYF. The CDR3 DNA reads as TGCGCCAGCAGTTTTGACAGGGGCCCCTACGAGCAGTACTTC.

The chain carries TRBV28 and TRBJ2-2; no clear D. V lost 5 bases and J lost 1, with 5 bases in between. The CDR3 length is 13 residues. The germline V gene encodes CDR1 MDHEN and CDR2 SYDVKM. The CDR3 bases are TGTGCCAGCAGTGAGTGGAACACCGGGGAGCTGTTTTTT. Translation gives CASSEWNTGELFF.

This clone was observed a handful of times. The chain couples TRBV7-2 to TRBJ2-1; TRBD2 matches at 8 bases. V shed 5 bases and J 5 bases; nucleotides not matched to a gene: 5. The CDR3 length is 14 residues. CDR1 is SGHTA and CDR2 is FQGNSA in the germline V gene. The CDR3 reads CASSGSGSHNEQFF. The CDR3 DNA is TGTGCCAGCAGCGGAAGCGGGAGTCACAATGAGCAGTTCTTC. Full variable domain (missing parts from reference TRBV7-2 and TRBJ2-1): GAGVSQSPSNKVTEKGKDVELRCDPISGHTALYWYRQSLGQGLEFLIYFQGNSAPDKSGLPSDRFSAERTGGSVSTLTIQRTQQEDSAVYLCASSGSGSHNEQFFGPGTRLTVL.

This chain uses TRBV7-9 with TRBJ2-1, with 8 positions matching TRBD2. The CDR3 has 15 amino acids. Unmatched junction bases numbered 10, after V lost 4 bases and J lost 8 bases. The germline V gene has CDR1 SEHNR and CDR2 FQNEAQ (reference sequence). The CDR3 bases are TGTGCCAGCAGCTATTATGGACTAGCAGGCGATGAGCAGTTCTTC. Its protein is CASSYYGLAGDEQFF. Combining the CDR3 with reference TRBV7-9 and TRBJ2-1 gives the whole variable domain DTGVSQNPRHKITKRGQNVTFRCDPISEHNRLYWYRQTLGQGPEFLTYFQNEAQLEKSRLLSDRFSAERPKGSFSTLEIQRTEQGDSAMYLCASSYYGLAGDEQFFGPGTRLTVL.

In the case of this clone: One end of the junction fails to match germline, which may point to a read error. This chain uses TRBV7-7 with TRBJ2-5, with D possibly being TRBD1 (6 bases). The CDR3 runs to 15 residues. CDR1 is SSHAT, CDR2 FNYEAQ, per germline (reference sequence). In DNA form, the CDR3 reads TGTGCTAGCAGCTTAGGACAACAGGGACAAGAGACCCAGTACTTC. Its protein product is CASSLGQQGQETQYF.

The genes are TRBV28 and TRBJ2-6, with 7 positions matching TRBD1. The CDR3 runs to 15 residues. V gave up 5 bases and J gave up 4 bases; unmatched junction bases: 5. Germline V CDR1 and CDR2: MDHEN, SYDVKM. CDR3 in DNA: TGTGCCAGCAGTCCAACAGGGGCAGGGGCCAACGTCCTGACTTTC. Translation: CASSPTGAGANVLTF.

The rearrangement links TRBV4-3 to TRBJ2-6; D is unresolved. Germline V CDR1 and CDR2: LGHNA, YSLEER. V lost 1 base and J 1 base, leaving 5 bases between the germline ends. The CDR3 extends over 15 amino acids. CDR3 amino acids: CASSQGQSGANVLTF. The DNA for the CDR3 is TGCGCCAGCAGCCAAGGGCAGTCTGGGGCCAACGTCCTGACTTTC.

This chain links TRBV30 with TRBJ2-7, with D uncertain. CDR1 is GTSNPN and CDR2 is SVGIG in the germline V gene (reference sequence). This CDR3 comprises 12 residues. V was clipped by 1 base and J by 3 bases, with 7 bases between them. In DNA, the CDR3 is TGTGCCTGGAGTGCGCCAGACTACGAGCAGTACTTC. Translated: CAWSAPDYEQYF.

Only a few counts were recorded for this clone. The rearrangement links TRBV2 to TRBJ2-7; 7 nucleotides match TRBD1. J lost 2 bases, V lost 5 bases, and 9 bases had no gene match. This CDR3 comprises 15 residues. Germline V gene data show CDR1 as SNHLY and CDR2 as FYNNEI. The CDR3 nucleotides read TGTGCCAGCAGTCAGACAGGGCTACCTACCTACGAGCAGTACTTC. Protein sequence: CASSQTGLPTYEQYF.

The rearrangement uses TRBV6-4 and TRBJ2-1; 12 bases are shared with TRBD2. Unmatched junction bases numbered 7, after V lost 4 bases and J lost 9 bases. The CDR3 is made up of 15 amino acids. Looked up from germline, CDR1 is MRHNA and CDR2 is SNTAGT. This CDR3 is CASSVGLAGSSEQFF. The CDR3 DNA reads TGTGCCAGCAGTGTCGGACTAGCGGGATCCAGTGAGCAGTTCTTC.

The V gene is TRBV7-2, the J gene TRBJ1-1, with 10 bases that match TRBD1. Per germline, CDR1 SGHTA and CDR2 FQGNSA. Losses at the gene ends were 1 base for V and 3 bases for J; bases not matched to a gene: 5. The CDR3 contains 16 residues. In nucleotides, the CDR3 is TGTGCCAGCAGCTTAGTCGGGACAGGGGCGGACACTGAAGCTTTCTTT. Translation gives CASSLVGTGADTEAFF.

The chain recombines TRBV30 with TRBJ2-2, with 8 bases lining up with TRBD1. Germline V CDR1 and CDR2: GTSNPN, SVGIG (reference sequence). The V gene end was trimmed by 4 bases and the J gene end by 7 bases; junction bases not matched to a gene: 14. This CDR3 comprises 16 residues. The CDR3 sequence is CAWMRRQGIPGGELFF. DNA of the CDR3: TGTGCCTGGATGCGGCGACAGGGGATCCCTGGCGGGGAGCTGTTTTTT.

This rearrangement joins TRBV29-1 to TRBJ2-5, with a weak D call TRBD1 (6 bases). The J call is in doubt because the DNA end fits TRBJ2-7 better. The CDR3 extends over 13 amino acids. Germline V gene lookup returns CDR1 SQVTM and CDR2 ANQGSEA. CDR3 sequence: CSVERQGQYEQYF. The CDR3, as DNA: TGCAGCGTTGAACGGCAGGGGCAATACGAGCAGTACTTC.

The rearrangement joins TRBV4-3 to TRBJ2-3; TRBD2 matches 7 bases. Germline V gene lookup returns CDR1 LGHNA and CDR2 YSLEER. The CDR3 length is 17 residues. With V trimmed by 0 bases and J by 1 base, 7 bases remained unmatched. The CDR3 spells CASSQDGLAEGTDTQYF. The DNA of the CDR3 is TGCGCCAGCAGCCAAGATGGCCTAGCGGAAGGCACAGATACGCAGTATTTT.

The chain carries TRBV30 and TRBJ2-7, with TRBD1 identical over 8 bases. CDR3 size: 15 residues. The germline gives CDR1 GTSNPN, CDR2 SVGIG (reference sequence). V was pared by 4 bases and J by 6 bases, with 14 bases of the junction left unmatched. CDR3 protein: CAWKTRDRFIGEQYF. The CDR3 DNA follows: TGTGCCTGGAAAACGAGGGACAGGTTCATTGGCGAGCAGTACTTC.

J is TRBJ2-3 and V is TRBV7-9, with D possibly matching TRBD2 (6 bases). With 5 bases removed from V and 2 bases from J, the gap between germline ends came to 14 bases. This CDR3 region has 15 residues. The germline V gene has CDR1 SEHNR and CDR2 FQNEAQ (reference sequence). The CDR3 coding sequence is TGTGCCAGCAGCCTCCGCGGGGCAGCCACAGATACGCAGTATTTT. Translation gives CASSLRGAATDTQYF.

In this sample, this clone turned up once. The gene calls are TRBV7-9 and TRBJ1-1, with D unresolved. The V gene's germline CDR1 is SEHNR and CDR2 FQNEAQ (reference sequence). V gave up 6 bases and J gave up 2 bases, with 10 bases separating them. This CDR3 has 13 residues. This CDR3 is CASRYRENTEAFF. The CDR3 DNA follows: TGTGCCAGCAGATACCGGGAAAACACTGAAGCTTTCTTT.

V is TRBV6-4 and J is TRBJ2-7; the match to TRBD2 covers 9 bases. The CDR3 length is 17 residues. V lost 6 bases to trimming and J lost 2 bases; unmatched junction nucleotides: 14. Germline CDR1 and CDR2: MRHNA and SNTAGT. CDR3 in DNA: TGTGCCAGCAGGGGATACTGCGGGAGGGCCTGGACCTACGAGCAGTACTTC. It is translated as CASRGYCGRAWTYEQYF.

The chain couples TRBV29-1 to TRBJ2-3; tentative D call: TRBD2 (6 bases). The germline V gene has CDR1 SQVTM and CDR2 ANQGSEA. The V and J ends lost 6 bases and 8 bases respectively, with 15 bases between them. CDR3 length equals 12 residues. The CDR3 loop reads CSVAPSDSTQYF. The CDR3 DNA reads TGCAGCGTCGCTCCTAGCGACTCTACGCAGTATTTT.

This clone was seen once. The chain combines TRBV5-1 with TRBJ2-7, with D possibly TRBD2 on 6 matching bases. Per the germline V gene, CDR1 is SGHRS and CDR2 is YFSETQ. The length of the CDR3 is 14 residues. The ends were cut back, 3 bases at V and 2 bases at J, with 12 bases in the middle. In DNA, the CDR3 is TGCGCCAGCAGCTGGGGGGACTCTACCTACGAGCAGTACTTC. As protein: CASSWGDSTYEQYF.

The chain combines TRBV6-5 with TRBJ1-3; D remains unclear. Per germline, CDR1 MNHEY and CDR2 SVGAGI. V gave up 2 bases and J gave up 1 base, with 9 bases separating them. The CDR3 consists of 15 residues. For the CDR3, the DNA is TGTGCCAGCAGTTACGTGGAGGGTTCTGGAAACACCATATATTTT. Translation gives CASSYVEGSGNTIYF.

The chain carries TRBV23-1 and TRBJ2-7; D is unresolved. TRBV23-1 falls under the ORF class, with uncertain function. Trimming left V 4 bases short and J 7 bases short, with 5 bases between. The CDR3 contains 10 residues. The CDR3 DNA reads TGCGCCAGCAGTCTGAGGGAGCAGTACTTC. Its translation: CASSLREQYF.

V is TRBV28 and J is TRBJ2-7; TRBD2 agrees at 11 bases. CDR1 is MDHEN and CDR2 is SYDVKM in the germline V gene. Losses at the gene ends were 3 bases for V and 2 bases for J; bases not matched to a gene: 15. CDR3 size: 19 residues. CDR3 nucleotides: TGTGCCAGCAGTTTTCTGCTGTCTCAACTAGCGGGAGCTGCCTACGAGCAGTACTTC. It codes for CASSFLLSQLAGAAYEQYF. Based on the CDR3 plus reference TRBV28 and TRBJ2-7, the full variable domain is DVKVTQSSRYLVKRTGEKVFLECVQDMDHENMFWYRQDPGLGLRLIYFSYDVKMKEKGDIPEGYSVSREKKERFSLILESASTNQTSMYLCASSFLLSQLAGAAYEQYFGPGTRLTVT.

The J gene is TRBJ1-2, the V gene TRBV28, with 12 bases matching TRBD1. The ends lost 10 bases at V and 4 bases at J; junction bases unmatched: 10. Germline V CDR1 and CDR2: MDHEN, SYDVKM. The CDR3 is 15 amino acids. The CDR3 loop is CATSTGTGGPYGYTF. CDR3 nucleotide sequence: TGTGCCACCTCGACCGGGACAGGGGGCCCCTATGGCTACACCTTC.

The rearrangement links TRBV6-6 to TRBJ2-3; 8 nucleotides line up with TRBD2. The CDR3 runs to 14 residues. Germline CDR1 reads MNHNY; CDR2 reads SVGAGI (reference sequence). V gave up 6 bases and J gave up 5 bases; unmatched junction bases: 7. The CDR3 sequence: CASRQREYGDTQYF. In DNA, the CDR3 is TGTGCCAGCAGACAGCGGGAGTATGGAGATACGCAGTATTTT.

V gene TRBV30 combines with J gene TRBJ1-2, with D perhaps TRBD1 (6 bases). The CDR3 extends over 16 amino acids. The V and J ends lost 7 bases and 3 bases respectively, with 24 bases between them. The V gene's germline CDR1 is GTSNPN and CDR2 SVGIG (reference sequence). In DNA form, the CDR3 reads TGTGCCTTGATCCGGGACACCGATCCTCTTTACTATGGCTACACCTTC. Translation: CALIRDTDPLYYGYTF. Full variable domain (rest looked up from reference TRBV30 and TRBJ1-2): SQTIHQWPATLVQPVGSPLSLECTVEGTSNPNLYWYRQAAGRGLQLLFYSVGIGQISSEVPQNLSASRPQDRQFILSSKKLLLSDSGFYLCALIRDTDPLYYGYTFGSGTRLTVV.

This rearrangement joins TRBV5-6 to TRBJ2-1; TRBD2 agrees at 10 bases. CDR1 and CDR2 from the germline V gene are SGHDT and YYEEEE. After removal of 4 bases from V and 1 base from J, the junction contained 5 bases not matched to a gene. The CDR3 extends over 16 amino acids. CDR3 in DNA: TGTGCCAGCAGCCCCCTAGCGGGAGTATCCTACAATGAGCAGTTCTTC. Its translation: CASSPLAGVSYNEQFF.

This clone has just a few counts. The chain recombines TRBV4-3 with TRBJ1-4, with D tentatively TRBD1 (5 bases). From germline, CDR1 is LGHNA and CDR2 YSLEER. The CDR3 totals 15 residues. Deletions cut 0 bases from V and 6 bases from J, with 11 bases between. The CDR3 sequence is CASSQEGQGDEKLFF. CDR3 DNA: TGCGCCAGCAGCCAAGAAGGGCAGGGCGATGAAAAACTGTTTTTT.

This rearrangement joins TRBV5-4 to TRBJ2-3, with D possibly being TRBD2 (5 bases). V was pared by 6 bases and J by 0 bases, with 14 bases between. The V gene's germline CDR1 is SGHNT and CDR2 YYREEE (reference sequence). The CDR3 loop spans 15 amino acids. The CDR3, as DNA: TGTGCCAGCACCTCAGGACTGTATAGCACAGATACGCAGTATTTT. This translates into CASTSGLYSTDTQYF.